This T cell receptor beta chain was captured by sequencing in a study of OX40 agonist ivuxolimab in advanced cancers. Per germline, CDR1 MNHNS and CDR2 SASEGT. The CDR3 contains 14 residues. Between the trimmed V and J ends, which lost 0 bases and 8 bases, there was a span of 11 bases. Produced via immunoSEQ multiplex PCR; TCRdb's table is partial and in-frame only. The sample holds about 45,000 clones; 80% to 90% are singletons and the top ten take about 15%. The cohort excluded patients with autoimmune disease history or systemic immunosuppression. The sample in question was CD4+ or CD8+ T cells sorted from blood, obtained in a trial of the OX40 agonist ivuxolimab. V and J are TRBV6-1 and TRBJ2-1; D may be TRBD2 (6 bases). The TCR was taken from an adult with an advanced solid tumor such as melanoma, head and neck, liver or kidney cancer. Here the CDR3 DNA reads TGTGCCAGCAGTGAAGCGGGCGGGATCCATGAGCAGTTCTTC. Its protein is CASSEAGGIHEQFF.